Presented here are 4 T cell receptor beta chains from one specimen sequenced in a study of OX40 agonist ivuxolimab in advanced cancers. The repertoire was sequenced with immunoSEQ multiplex PCR; TCRdb's copy has only in-frame clones and lacks some. This table holds 70,000 to 95,000 clones, almost 90% found once. The sequencing here drew on CD4+ or CD8+ T cells sorted from blood, taken in a trial of the OX40 agonist ivuxolimab. The receptor source for this set is an adult with an advanced solid tumor such as melanoma, head and neck, liver or kidney cancer.

This chain links TRBV6-1 with TRBJ1-5; D gene ambiguous. The CDR3 runs 16 residues. V lost 3 bases to trimming and J lost 2 bases, with 14 bases between them. CDR1 is MNHNS, CDR2 SASEGT, per germline. The CDR3 region is CASSEEAALGNQPQHF. The CDR3 nucleotides read TGTGCCAGCAGTGAGGAGGCAGCCTTGGGCAATCAGCCCCAGCATTTT.

The V gene is TRBV10-3, the J gene TRBJ1-2, with TRBD1 as a possible D gene (5 bases). V shed 7 bases and J shed 0 bases, with 15 bases lying between them. The CDR3 spans 15 residues. Germline-derived CDR1 and CDR2 are ENHRY and SYGVKD. CDR3 coding DNA: TGTGCCATCACCAAACCGGACACTCCTAACTATGGCTACACCTTC. Translating gives CAITKPDTPNYGYTF.

The rearrangement joins TRBV19 to TRBJ2-7; TRBD1 is a possible D gene (5 bases). Trimming stripped 7 bases from V and 0 bases from J, with 13 bases between. CDR3 length equals 14 residues. CDR1 and CDR2 (germline): LNHDA, SQIVND (reference sequence). The CDR3 sequence is CASNQGTRSYEQYF. CDR3 nucleotides: TGTGCCAGTAATCAGGGCACGCGCTCCTACGAGCAGTACTTC.

This chain connects TRBV4-1 to TRBJ2-3; perhaps TRBD1 as D (6 bases). CDR3 size: 14 residues. The V gene lost 8 bases and the J gene lost 6 bases, with 18 bases spanning the gap. CDR1 MGHRA and CDR2 YSYEKL come from the germline V gene. CDR3 sequence: CASHRVGGRDTQYF. The CDR3 DNA is TGCGCCAGCCACAGGGTAGGCGGTCGGGATACGCAGTATTTT.